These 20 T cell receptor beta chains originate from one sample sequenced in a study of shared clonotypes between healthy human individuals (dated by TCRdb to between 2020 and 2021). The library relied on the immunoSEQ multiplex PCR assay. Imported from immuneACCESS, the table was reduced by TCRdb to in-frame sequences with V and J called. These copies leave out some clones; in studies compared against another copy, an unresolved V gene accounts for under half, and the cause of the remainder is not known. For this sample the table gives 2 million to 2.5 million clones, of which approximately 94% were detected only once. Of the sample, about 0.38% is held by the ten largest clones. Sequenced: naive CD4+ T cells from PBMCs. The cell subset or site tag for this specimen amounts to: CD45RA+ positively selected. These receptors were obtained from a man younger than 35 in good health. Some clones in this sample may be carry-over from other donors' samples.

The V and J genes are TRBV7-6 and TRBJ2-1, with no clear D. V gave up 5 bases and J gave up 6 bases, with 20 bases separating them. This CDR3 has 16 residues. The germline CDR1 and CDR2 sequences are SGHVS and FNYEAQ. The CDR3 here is CASSTQPSYQLNEQFF. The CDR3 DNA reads TGTGCCAGCAGCACCCAGCCATCCTACCAACTCAATGAGCAGTTCTTC. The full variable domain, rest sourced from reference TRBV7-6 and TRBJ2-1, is GAGVSQSPRYKVTKRGQDVALRCDPISGHVSLYWYRQALGQGPEFLTYFNYEAQQDKSGLPNDRFSAERPEGSISTLTIQRTEQRDSAMYRCASSTQPSYQLNEQFFGPGTRLTVL.

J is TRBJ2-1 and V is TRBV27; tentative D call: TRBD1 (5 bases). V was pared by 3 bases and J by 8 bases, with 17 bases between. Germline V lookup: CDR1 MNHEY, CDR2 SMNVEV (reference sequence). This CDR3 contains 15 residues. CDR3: CASSFLGVLWDEQFF. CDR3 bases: TGTGCCAGCAGTTTCCTAGGGGTCCTATGGGATGAGCAGTTCTTC.

The CDR3 sequence: CASSLTGDNYGYTF. CDR3 DNA sequence: TGTGCCAGCAGCTTAACGGGGGATAACTATGGCTACACCTTC. This chain uses TRBV7-3 with TRBJ1-2, with TRBD1 as a possible D gene (5 bases). The germline V gene encodes CDR1 SGHTA and CDR2 FQGTGA. The CDR3 sequence is 14 residues long. Trimming stripped 0 bases from V and 1 base from J, with 6 bases between.

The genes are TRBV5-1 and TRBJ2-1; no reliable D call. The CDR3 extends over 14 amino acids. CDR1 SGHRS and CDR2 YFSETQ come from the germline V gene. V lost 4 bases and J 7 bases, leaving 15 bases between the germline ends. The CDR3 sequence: CASSLNELPNEQFF. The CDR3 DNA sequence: TGCGCCAGCAGCCTGAACGAGCTCCCTAATGAGCAGTTCTTC.

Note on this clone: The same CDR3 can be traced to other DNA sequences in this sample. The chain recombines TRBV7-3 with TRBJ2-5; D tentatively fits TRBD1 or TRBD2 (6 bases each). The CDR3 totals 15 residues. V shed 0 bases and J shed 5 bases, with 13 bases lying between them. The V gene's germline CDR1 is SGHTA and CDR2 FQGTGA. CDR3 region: CASSLTSGAGETQYF. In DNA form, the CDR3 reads TGTGCCAGCAGCTTAACCTCGGGGGCAGGGGAGACCCAGTACTTC.

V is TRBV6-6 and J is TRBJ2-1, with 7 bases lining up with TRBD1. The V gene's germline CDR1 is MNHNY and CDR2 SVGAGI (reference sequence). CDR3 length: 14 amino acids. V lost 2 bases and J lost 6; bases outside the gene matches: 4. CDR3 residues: CASSYGTVTNEQFF. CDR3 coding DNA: TGTGCCAGCAGTTACGGGACAGTGACCAATGAGCAGTTCTTC.

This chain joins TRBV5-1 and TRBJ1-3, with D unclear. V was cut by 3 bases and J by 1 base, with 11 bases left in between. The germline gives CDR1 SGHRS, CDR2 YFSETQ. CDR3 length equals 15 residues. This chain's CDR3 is CASSWEGSSGNTIYF. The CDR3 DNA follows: TGCGCCAGCAGCTGGGAGGGAAGTTCTGGAAACACCATATATTTT.

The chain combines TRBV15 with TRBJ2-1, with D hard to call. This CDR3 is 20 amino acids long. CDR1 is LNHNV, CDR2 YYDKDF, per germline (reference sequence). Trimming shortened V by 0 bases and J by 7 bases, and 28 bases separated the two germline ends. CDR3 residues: CATSRDYIRRSSQKRNEQFF. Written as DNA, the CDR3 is TGTGCCACCAGCAGAGATTATATCAGACGCTCATCCCAAAAACGTAATGAGCAGTTCTTC.

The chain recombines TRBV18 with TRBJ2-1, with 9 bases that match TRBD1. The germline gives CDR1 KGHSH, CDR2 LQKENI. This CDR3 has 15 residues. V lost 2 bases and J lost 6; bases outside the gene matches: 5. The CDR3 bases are TGTGCCAGCTCACCAGGGACAGGGCTGAGCAATGAGCAGTTCTTC. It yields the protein CASSPGTGLSNEQFF.

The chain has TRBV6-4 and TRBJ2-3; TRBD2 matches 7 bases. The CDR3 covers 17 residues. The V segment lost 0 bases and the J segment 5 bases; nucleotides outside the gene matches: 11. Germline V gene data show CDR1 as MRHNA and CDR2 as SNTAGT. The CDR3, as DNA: TGTGCCAGCAGTGACTCTGGAGCGGGAAAGGGTCGAGATACGCAGTATTTT. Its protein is CASSDSGAGKGRDTQYF.

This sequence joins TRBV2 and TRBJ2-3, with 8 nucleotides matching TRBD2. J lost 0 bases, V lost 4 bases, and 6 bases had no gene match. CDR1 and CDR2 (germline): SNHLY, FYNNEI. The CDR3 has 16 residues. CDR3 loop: CASSVGRAASTDTQYF. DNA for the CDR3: TGTGCCAGCAGTGTCGGGAGGGCCGCCAGCACAGATACGCAGTATTTT.

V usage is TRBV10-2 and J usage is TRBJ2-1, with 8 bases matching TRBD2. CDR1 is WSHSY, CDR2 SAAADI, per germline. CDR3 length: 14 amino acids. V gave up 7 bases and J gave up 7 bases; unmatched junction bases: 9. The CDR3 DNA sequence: TGCGCCAGCACTGACTTAGCGGGACGGAATGAGCAGTTCTTC. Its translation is CASTDLAGRNEQFF.

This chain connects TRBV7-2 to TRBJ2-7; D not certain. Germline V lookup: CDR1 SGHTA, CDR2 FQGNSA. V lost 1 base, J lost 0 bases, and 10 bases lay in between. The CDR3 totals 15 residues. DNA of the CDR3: TGTGCCAGCAGCTTAGGACCGGGTCCCTCCTACGAGCAGTACTTC. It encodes CASSLGPGPSYEQYF.

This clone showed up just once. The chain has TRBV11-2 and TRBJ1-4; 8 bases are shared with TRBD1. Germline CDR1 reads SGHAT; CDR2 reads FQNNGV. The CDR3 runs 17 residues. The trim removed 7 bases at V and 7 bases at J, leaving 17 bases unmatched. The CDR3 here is CASTRGQGRIESEKLFF. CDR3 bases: TGTGCCAGCACACGAGGACAGGGTAGGATCGAGAGTGAAAAACTGTTTTTT.

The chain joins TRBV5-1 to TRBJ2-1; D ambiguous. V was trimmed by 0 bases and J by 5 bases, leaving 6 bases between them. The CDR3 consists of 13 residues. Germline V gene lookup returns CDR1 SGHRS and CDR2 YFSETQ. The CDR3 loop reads CASSLGWNNEQFF. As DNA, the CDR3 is TGCGCCAGCAGCTTGGGCTGGAACAATGAGCAGTTCTTC.

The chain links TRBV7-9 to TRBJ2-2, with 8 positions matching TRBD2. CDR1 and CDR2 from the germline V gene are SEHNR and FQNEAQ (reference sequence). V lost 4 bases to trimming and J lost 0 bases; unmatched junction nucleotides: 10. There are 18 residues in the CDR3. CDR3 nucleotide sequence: TGTGCCAGCAGCTATCCGGGACTAGGTCGGTCGAACACCGGGGAGCTGTTTTTT. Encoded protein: CASSYPGLGRSNTGELFF.

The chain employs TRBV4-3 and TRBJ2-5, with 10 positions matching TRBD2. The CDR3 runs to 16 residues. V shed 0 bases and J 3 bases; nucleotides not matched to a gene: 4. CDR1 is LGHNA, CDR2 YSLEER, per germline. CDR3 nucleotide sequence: TGCGCCAGCAGCCAAGATGGGACTAGCGCCGAAGAGACCCAGTACTTC. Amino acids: CASSQDGTSAEETQYF.

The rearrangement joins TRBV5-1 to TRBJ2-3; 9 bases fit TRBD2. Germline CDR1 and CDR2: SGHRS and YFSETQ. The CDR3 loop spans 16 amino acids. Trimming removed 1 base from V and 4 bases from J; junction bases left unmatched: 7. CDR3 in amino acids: CASSLLGSGSPDTQYF. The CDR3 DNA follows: TGCGCCAGCAGCTTGTTGGGTAGCGGGAGCCCAGATACGCAGTATTTT.

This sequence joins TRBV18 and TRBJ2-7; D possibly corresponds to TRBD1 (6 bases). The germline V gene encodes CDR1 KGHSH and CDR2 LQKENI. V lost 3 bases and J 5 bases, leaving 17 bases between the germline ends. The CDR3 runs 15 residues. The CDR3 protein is CASSPGAGVSHEQYF. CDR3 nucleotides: TGTGCCAGCTCACCGGGGGCAGGGGTTTCACACGAGCAGTACTTC.

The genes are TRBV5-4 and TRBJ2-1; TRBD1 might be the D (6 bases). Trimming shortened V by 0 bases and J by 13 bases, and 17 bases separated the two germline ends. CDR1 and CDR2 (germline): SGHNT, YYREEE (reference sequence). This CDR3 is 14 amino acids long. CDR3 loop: CASSLGQGYNGQFF. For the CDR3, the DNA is TGTGCCAGCAGCTTGGGCCAGGGGTACAATGGCCAGTTCTTC.